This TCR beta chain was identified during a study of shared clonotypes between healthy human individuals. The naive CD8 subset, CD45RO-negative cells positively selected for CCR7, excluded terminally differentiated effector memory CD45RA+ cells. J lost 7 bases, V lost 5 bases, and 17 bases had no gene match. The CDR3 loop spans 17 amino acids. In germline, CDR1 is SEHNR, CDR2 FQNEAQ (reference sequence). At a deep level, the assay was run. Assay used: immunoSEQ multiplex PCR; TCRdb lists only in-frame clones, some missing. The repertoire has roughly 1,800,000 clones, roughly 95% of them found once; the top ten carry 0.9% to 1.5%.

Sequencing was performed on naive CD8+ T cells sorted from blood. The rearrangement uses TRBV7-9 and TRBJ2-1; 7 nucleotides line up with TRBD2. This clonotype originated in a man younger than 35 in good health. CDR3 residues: CASSAPAVGLDRNEQFF. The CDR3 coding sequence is TGTGCCAGCAGCGCCCCTGCGGTCGGACTAGATAGGAATGAGCAGTTCTTC.